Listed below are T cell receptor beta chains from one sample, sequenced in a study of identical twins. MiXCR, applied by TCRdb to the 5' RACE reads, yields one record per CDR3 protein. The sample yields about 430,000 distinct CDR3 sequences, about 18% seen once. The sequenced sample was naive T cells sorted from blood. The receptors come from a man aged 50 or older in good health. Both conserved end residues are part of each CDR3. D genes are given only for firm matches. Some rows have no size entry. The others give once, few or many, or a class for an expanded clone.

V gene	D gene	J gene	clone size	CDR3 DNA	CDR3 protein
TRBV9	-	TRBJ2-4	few	TGTGCCAGCAGCCGGGACACTGACATTCAGTACTTC	CASSRDTDIQYF
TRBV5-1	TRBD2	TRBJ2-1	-	TGCGCCAGCAGTGGGGTCCTCGCGGGAGGGGACTACAATGAGCAGTTCTTC	CASSGVLAGGDYNEQFF
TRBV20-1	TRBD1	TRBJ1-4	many	TGCAGTGCTGGGACAGGGTGGAATGAAAAACTGTTTTTT	CSAGTGWNEKLFF
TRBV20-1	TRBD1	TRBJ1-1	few	TGCAGTGCTAGCAGGGGGCAACGGACTGAAGCTTTCTTT	CSASRGQRTEAFF
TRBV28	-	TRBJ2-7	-	TGTGCCAGCAGTTTCGACACCACCTACGAGCAGTACTTC	CASSFDTTYEQYF
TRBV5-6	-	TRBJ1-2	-	TGTGCCAGCCGCGGCAGCTATGGCTACACCTTC	CASRGSYGYTF
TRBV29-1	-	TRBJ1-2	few	TGCAGCGTTGAAGTCCAGGGGTATGGCTACACCTTC	CSVEVQGYGYTF
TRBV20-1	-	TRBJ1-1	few	TGCAGTGCTAGAGATATAGCCAGCACTGAAGCTTTCTTT	CSARDIASTEAFF
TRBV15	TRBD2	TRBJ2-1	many	TGTGCCACCAGCAGAGATGGGACTAGCGTTTACAATGAGCAGTTCTTC	CATSRDGTSVYNEQFF
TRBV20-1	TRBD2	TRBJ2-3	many	TGCAGTGCTAGCGGGGAGGGATCTAGCACAGATACGCAGTATTTT	CSASGEGSSTDTQYF
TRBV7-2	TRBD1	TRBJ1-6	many	TGTGCCAGCAGCTTAGTAGGAGGCCAGGGGGCTTTTTCACCCCTCCACTTT	CASSLVGGQGAFSPLHF
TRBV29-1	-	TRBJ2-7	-	TGCAGCGTTGCCGGGGGGCTACCGGCCTACTACGAGCAGTACTTC	CSVAGGLPAYYEQYF
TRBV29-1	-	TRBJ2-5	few	TGCAGCGTTGACCGGGCTGAGACCCAGTACTTC	CSVDRAETQYF
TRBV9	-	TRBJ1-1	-	TGTGCCAGCAGCTACAGGGTGGGGACTGAAGCTTTCTTT	CASSYRVGTEAFF
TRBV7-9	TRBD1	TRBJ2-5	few	TGTGCCAGCAGCCCCCCGGGACAGGGGTTTGAGACCCAGTACTTC	CASSPPGQGFETQYF
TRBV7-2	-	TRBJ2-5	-	TGTGCCAGCAGCTTAGCCTGGACGGGCGGGCGAGAGACCCAGTACTTC	CASSLAWTGGRETQYF
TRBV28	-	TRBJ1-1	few	TGTGCCAGCAGTTTGCCGTTGGCGAACACTGAAGCTTTCTTT	CASSLPLANTEAFF
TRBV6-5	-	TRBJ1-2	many	TGTGCCAGCAGTCCACAGGGTGATGGCTACACCTTC	CASSPQGDGYTF
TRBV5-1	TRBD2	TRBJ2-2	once	TGCGCCAGCAGCAAAAACCCGGGACTAGCGGGGGCCGACACCGGGGAGCTGTTTTTT	CASSKNPGLAGADTGELFF
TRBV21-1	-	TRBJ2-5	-	TGTGCCAGCAGCAAAGCCTGGACCAGGGGGTCGTTCGGACAAGAGACCCAGTACTTC	CASSKAWTRGSFGQETQYF
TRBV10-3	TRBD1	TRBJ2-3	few	TGTGCCATCAGTGCCCTCGGGACAGGTTACACAGATACGCAGTATTTT	CAISALGTGYTDTQYF
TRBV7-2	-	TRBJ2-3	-	TGTGCCAGCAGCTCGCAGCTCTCTAGCACAGATACGCAGTATTTT	CASSSQLSSTDTQYF
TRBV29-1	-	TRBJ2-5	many	TGCAGCACCAGAACAGGGCAGGGAGAGACCCAGTACTTC	CSTRTGQGETQYF
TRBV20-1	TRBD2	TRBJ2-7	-	TGCAGTGCTAGCTCCGGGACTACTACCTACGAGCAGTACTTC	CSASSGTTTYEQYF
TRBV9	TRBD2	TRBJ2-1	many	TGTGCCAGCAGCGGGCATAGCGGGGCCCAGGATGAGCAGTTCTTC	CASSGHSGAQDEQFF
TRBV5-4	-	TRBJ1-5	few	TGTGCCTGGGGTCAGCCCCAGCATTTT	CAWGQPQHF
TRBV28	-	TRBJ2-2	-	TGTGCCAGCAGTTATCAGGGTTTCCCCGGGGAGCTGTTTTTT	CASSYQGFPGELFF
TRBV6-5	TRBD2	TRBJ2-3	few	TGTGCCAGCAGTTACTACGGGGAGGGCGCCACAGATACGCAGTATTTT	CASSYYGEGATDTQYF
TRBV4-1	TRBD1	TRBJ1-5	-	TGCGCCAGCAGCCAAGAAGGACAGGGAGGACAGCCCCAGCATTTT	CASSQEGQGGQPQHF
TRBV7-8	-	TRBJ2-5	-	TGTGACAGCAGGGATCGGGAGCGAGAGACCCAGTACTTC	CDSRDRERETQYF
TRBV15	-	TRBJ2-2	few	TGTGCCACCAGGGAAGCGAACACCGGGGAGCTGTTTTTT	CATREANTGELFF
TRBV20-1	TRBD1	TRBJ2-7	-	TGCAGTGCTACCGGTCCCGGGACAGGGACCGAGCAGTACTTC	CSATGPGTGTEQYF
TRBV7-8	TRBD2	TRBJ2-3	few	TGTGCCAGCACGCGGGGGGCTACAAGTGATACGCAGTATTTT	CASTRGATSDTQYF
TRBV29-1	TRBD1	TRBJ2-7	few	TGCAGCGTTTGGCCGGGACAGGGCTTCTCCGAGCAGTACTTC	CSVWPGQGFSEQYF
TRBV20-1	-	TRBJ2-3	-	TGCAGTGCTCAGCGGGCAGATACGCAGTATTTT	CSAQRADTQYF
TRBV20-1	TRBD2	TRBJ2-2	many	TGCAGTGCTAGAGGACTAGCGGGAGGGCCTACCGGGGAGCTGTTTTTT	CSARGLAGGPTGELFF
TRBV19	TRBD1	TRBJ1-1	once	TGTGCCAGTAGTATTCCTGAGACAGGGGAGACTGAAGCTTTCTTT	CASSIPETGETEAFF
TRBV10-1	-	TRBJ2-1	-	TGCGCCAGCAGTGAGTCGTGGGGTAATGAGCAGTTCTTC	CASSESWGNEQFF
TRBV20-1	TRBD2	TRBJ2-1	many	TGCAGTGCTTCGACTAGCGAGTACAATGAGCAGTTCTTC	CSASTSEYNEQFF
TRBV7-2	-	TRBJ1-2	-	TGTGCCAGCAGCTTAGCGTTAGCGGAGAACTATGGCTACACCTTC	CASSLALAENYGYTF
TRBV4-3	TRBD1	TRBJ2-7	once	TGCGCCAGCAGCCAAAATTGGGGACAGGAAAGCTCCTACGAGCAGTACTTC	CASSQNWGQESSYEQYF
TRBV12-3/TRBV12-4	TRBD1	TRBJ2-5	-	TGTGCCAGCAGTACAGGGGACGAGACCCAGTACTTC	CASSTGDETQYF
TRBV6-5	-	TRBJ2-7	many	TGTGCCAGCAGTTTCCTGCCGGGGCCCTACGAGCAGTACTTC	CASSFLPGPYEQYF
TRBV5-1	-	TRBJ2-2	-	TGCGCCAGCAGCTTAGAGGGACGGAACACCGGGGAGCTGTTTTTT	CASSLEGRNTGELFF
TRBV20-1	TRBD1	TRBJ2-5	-	TGCAGTTTCGACAGGGACCAAGAGACCCAGTACTTC	CSFDRDQETQYF
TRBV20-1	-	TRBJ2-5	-	TGCAGTGCTAGAGATCAGGGAATCGGGAAGACCCAGTACTTC	CSARDQGIGKTQYF
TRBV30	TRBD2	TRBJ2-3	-	TGTGCCTGGAACCGCGGGAGGACAGATACGCAGTATTTT	CAWNRGRTDTQYF
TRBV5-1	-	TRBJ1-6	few	TGCGCCAGCAGCTTAAATCTTAATTCACCCCTCCACTTT	CASSLNLNSPLHF
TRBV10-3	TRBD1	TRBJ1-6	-	TGTGCCATCAGTGAGTCGTCAGGGGGAGAGTCACCCCTCCACTTT	CAISESSGGESPLHF
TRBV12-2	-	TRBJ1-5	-	TGTGCAAGTCGCTCCCAAATTTGGGGGGGTCCTAATAGCAATCAGCCCCAGCATTTT	CASRSQIWGGPNSNQPQHF
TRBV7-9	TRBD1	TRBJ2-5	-	TGTGCCAGCAGCATAAGACAGGGGAGGCAAGAGACCCAGTACTTC	CASSIRQGRQETQYF